This T cell receptor beta chain appears in the sequencing data of a study of regulatory T cells in long-lasting Graves disease. Building the TCR beta libraries relied on iRepertoire HTBI primers, and CDR3 regions underwent Arm-PCR. MiXCR was run by TCRdb on the multiplex PCR reads, yielding one entry per CDR3 protein. This table has some 340,000 distinct CDR3 sequences, roughly 12% appearing once. This clonotype was detected ten times or more. Its antigen remains unidentified. General study results and limits: Preferential use of TRBV28, TRBJ1-2 and TRBJ2-5 was seen in persistent disease.

V was clipped by 4 bases and J by 2 bases; unmatched bases: 8. The CDR3 consists of 17 residues. Germline lookup yields CDR1 SEHNR and CDR2 FQNEAQ (reference sequence). Time point: newly diagnosed GD, antithyroid drugs for less than 3 months. Following extraction of RNA from PBMCs, that RNA was used to make the TCR library. Peripheral blood, at roughly 8.4 milliliters, went into EDTA tubes. This same sample was also part of a study on T cells in Graves' hyperthyroidism and ophthalmopathy. As reported in that work: The HTBI primer set drove a first-round RT-PCR of the TCR CDR3. Separating ophthalmopathy from stable hyperthyroidism was achieved by a 13 V-J model.

This clonotype originated in a woman aged 18 to 35 with Graves disease. The chain joins TRBV7-9 to TRBJ2-1, with 10 bases aligning to TRBD2. The sample was peripheral blood mononuclear cells (PBMCs), taken at new diagnosis, from a patient treated with antithyroid drugs. The CDR3 protein is CASSSPGTSGTYNEQFF. CDR3 nucleotide sequence: TGTGCCAGCAGCTCGCCGGGAACTAGCGGGACCTACAATGAGCAGTTCTTC.